The clone carrying this T cell receptor (beta chain) was observed a handful of times. Its antigen is unknown. The sample originates from a study of early T cells in non-severe SARS-CoV-2 infection. The ends were cut back, 1 base at V and 8 bases at J, with 9 bases in the middle. CDR1 is SEHNR and CDR2 is FQNEAQ in the germline V gene (reference sequence). The CDR3 is 14 amino acids. One entry per CDR3 protein results from TCRdb running MiXCR on the 5' RACE reads. Of about 80,000 distinct CDR3 sequences listed, 12% are singletons. General observations from the study: VDJdb matching favored anti-spike CD8 responses, missing private and CD4 specificities.

Material for sequencing was whole blood. V and J are TRBV7-9 and TRBJ1-6; D not certain. This receptor was obtained from an adult who was a healthcare worker with PCR-confirmed SARS-CoV-2 infection or an uninfected control (not recorded which). Here the CDR3 reads CASSLGILHSPLHF. The CDR3 DNA reads as TGTGCCAGCAGCTTAGGAATTCTGCATTCACCCCTCCACTTT.